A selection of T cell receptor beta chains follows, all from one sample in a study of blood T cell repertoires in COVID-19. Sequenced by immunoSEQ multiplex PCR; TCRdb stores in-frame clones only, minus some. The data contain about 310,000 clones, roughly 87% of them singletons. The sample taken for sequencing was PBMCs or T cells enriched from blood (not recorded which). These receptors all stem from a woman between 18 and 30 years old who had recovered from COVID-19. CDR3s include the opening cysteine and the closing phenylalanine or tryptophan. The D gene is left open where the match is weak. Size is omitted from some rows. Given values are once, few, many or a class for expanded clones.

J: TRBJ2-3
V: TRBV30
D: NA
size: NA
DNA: TGTGCCTGGAAGCCGACCCCAGGGTGGACAGATACGCAGTATTTT
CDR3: CAWKPTPGWTDTQYF

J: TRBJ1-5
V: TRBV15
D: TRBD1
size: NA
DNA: TGTGCCACCGGCCGGGACAGGGGTAGCAATCAGCCCCAGCATTTT
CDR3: CATGRDRGSNQPQHF

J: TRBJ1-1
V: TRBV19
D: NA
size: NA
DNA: TGTGCCAGTAGTGTAATACAGGGTATGAAGACTTTCTTT
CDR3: CASSVIQGMKTFF

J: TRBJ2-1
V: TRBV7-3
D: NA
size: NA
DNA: TGTGCCAGCACCCAATGGGGGACTCCCTCCTACAATGAGCAGTTCTTC
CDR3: CASTQWGTPSYNEQFF

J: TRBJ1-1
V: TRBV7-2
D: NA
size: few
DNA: TGTGCCAGCAGCTTCCTAACGAACACTGAAGCTTTCTTT
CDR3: CASSFLTNTEAFF

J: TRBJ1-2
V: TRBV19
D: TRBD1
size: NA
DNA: TGTGCCAGTAGTATCCGACAGGGGGCGAATGGCTACACCTTC
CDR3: CASSIRQGANGYTF

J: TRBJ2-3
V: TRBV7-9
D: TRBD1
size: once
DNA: TGTGCCAGCAGCCGATCGGGACAGGGGACAGATACGCAGTATTTT
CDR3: CASSRSGQGTDTQYF

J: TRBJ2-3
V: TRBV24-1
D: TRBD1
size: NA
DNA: TGTGCCACCAGTGTGGTCCAGGGGGCTGGAGATACGCAGTATTTT
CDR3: CATSVVQGAGDTQYF

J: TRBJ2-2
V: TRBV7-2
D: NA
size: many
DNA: TGTGCCAGCAGCTTCAGGGACACGAACACCGGGGAGCTGTTTTTT
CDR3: CASSFRDTNTGELFF

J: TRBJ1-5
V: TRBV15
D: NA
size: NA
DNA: TGTGCCACCAGCAGAGATATGGTAGAAAGTCAGCCCCAGCATTTT
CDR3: CATSRDMVESQPQHF

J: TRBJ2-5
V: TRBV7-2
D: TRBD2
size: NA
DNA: TGTGCCAGCAGCACGGGACTAGTAAATTACTTC
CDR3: CASSTGLVNYF

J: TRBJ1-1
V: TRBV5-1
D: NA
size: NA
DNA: TGCGCCAGCAGCCCGTGGACAGCGAACACTGAAGCTTTCTTT
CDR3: CASSPWTANTEAFF

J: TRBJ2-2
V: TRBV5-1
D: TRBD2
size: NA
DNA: TGCGCCAGCAGCCTTCCCAGCGGGGGGGCCGGGGAGCTGTTTTTT
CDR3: CASSLPSGGAGELFF

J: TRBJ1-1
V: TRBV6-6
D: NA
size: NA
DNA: TGTGCCAGCAACCGGGCGGGGAACACTGAAGCTTTCTTT
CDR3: CASNRAGNTEAFF

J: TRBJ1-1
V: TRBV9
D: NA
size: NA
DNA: TGTGCCAGCAGCGTAGGGAGGGGATTGGCTGAAGCTTTCTTT
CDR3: CASSVGRGLAEAFF

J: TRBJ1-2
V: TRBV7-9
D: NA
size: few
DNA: TGTGCCAGCAGCTTATTAAACTATGGCTACACCTTC
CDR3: CASSLLNYGYTF

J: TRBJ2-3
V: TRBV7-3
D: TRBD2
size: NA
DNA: TGTGCCAGCAGCCCCCAAGCGGGAGGGGCGGGAGATACGCAGTATTTT
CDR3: CASSPQAGGAGDTQYF

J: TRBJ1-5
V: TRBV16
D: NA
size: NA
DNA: TGTGCCAGCACCCCCAGCGGGGGCAATCAGCCCCAGCATTTT
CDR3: CASTPSGGNQPQHF

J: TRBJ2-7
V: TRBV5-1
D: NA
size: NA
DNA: TGCGCCAGCACCGGACCAGGCGGGTGGTCCTACGAGCAGTACTTC
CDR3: CASTGPGGWSYEQYF

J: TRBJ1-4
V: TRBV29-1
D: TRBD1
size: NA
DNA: TGCAGCGTCGGCCGACAGGGGGCAGGAGAAAAACTGTTTTTT
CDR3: CSVGRQGAGEKLFF

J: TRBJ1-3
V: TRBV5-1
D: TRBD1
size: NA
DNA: TGCGCCAGCAGCCCGGGACAGAACTCTGGAAACACCATATATTTT
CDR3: CASSPGQNSGNTIYF

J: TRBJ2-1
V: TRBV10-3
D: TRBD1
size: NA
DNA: TGTGCCATCAGTGAGTCGGTTGTGGGACAGGGAATCAATGAGCAGTTCTTC
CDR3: CAISESVVGQGINEQFF

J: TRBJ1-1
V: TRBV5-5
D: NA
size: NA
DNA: TGTGCCAGCAGCTTGAAAAGCGGGACTGAAGCTTTCTTT
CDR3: CASSLKSGTEAFF

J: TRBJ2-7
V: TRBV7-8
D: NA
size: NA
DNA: TGTGCCAGCAGAGGGACAATAATGAACGAGCAGTACTTC
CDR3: CASRGTIMNEQYF

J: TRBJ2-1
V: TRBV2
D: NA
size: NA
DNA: TGTGCCAGCAGTGCGGACAGAGCCTACTACAATGAGCAGTTCTTC
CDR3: CASSADRAYYNEQFF

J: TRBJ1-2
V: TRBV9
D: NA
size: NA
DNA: TGTGCCAGCAGCCCCGCCTTACCCGGGACACCCTATGGCTACACCTTC
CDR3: CASSPALPGTPYGYTF

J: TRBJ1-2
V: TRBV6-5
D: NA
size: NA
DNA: TGTGCCAGCAGTTATGCCCCCGCGGCCGGATATGGCTACACCTTC
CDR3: CASSYAPAAGYGYTF

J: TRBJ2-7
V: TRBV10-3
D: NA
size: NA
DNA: TGTGCCATCGGACGGACAGAGAATCCCTACGAGCAGTACTTC
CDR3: CAIGRTENPYEQYF

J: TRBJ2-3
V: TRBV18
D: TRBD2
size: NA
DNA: TGTGCCAGCGCTATTTTAGCGGGGAGCACAGATACGCAGTATTTT
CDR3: CASAILAGSTDTQYF

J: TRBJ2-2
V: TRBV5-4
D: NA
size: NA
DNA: TGTGCCACCAGGGGGGCAGTGAACACCGGGGAGCTGTTTTTT
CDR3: CATRGAVNTGELFF

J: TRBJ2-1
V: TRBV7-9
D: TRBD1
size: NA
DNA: TGTGCCAGCACTGTGACAGGGGAAAGTTTATTCTTC
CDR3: CASTVTGESLFF

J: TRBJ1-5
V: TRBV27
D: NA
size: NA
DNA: TGTGCCAGCAGTAAAAATCCAGGGGCCAATCAGCCCCAGCATTTT
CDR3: CASSKNPGANQPQHF

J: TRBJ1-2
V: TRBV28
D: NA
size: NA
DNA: TGTGCCAGCAGTTTATCTTCAGGGTATCGCCATGGCTACACCTTC
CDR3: CASSLSSGYRHGYTF

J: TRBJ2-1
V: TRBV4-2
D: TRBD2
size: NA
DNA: TGTGCCAGCAGCCAAGACTGGGGACTAGAGGGGTACAATGAGCAGTTCTTC
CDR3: CASSQDWGLEGYNEQFF

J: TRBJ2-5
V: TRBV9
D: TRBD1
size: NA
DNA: TGTGCCAGCAGCGGACAGGGGGCTATGGAGACCCAGTACTTC
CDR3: CASSGQGAMETQYF

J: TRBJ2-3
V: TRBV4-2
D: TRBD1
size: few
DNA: TGTGCCAGCAGCCAAGTAACAGGGGACCTTTCAGGTACGCAGTATTTT
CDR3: CASSQVTGDLSGTQYF

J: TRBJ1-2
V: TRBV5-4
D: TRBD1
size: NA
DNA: TGTGCCAGCAGCTTAGGGCTGGGTCCAGGGGGCTTTGCTAACTATGGCTACACCTTC
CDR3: CASSLGLGPGGFANYGYTF

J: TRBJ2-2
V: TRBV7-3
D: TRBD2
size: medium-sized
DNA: TGTGCCAGCAGCCGGCTAGCGGGAGGACCGAACACCGGGGAGCTGTTTTTT
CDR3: CASSRLAGGPNTGELFF

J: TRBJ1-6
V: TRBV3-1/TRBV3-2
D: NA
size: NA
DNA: TGTGCCAGCAGCCAAGGGGGAGGGGTAGGTTCACCCCTCCACTTT
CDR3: CASSQGGGVGSPLHF

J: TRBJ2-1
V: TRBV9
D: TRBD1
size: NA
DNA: TGTGCCAGCAGCGTAGGAGGGACAGGTAACAATGAGCAGTTCTTC
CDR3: CASSVGGTGNNEQFF

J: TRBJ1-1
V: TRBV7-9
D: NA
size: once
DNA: TGTGCCAGCAGCCCAATAGCCCGGGTCGGGAACACTGAAGCTTTCTTT
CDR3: CASSPIARVGNTEAFF

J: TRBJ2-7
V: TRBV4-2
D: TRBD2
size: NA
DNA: TGTGCCAGCAGCCGAGGACTAGCGGGGGGCGGGGGAGGCGAGCAGTACTTC
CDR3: CASSRGLAGGGGGEQYF

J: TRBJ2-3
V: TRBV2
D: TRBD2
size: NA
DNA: TGTGCCAGCTTGGGACTAGCTAGCACAGATACGCAGTATTTT
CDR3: CASLGLASTDTQYF